The 30 T cell receptor beta chains reported below all come from one sample, sequenced in a study of T cell responses to AZD1222 COVID-19 vaccine. Repertoires were generated with immunoSEQ multiplex PCR, while TCRdb's copy carries only in-frame clones and drops some. The repertoire holds approximately 220,000 clones, 90% to 95% seen once, with roughly 1% in the top ten. This sample comprised peripheral blood, obtained on day 0 of MenACWY control vaccination. Source of these receptors: an adult in good health.

This sequence joins TRBV28 and TRBJ1-5; D unresolved. The CDR3 runs 15 residues. In germline, CDR1 is MDHEN, CDR2 SYDVKM. Trimming stripped 4 bases from V and 4 bases from J, with 14 bases between. CDR3: CASSSLRYGNQPQHF. CDR3 nucleotide sequence: TGTGCCAGCAGTTCCCTCAGGTACGGGAATCAGCCCCAGCATTTT. The whole variable domain, filled in from reference TRBV28 and TRBJ1-5, reads DVKVTQSSRYLVKRTGEKVFLECVQDMDHENMFWYRQDPGLGLRLIYFSYDVKMKEKGDIPEGYSVSREKKERFSLILESASTNQTSMYLCASSSLRYGNQPQHFGDGTRLSIL.

The chain joins TRBV6-5 to TRBJ2-1; no reliable D call. CDR3 length: 14 amino acids. Germline CDR1 is MNHEY and CDR2 is SVGAGI. The ends were cut back, 6 bases at V and 6 bases at J, with 15 bases in the middle. The CDR3 coding sequence is TGTGCCAGCAGAACCGGCCCAAACGCCAATGAGCAGTTCTTC. This codes for CASRTGPNANEQFF.

This chain uses TRBV3-1 (or the pseudogene TRBV3-2) with TRBJ1-5; D call uncertain. The germline gives CDR1 LGHDT, CDR2 YNNKEL (reference sequence). Trimming pared 4 bases from V and 4 bases from J, leaving 14 bases between. CDR3 length: 15 residues. The CDR3 DNA reads as TGTGCCAGCAGCCCCGTTTTTGGCACTAATCAGCCCCAGCATTTT. As protein: CASSPVFGTNQPQHF.

The J gene is TRBJ1-1, the V gene TRBV5-1; the D gene is possibly TRBD1 (5 bases). CDR1 and CDR2 (germline): SGHRS, YFSETQ. V was shortened by 2 bases and J by 0 bases, with 11 bases between the two germline ends. The CDR3 loop spans 15 amino acids. The CDR3 DNA sequence: TGCGCCAGCAGCTTAACGACAGCCATGAACACTGAAGCTTTCTTT. This translates into CASSLTTAMNTEAFF.

The chain has TRBV4-1 and TRBJ1-2, with TRBD1 matching 8 bases. The CDR3 sequence is 13 residues long. The germline V gene encodes CDR1 MGHRA and CDR2 YSYEKL. After removal of 6 bases from V and 1 base from J, the junction contained 1 base not matched to a gene. CDR3 coding DNA: TGCGCCAGCAGGGGACAGGATAACTATGGCTACACCTTC. This encodes CASRGQDNYGYTF.

This chain links TRBV19 with TRBJ2-5; D is unresolved. Germline assignment: CDR1 LNHDA and CDR2 SQIVND (reference sequence). V gave up 0 bases and J gave up 3 bases, with 5 bases separating them. This CDR3 comprises 13 residues. CDR3: CASSIDLEETQYF. CDR3 bases: TGTGCCAGTAGTATAGATCTTGAAGAGACCCAGTACTTC.

This clone was observed a handful of times. This chain connects TRBV6-5 to TRBJ1-1; D is uncertain. This CDR3 contains 13 residues. V was trimmed by 3 bases and J by 5 bases, leaving 10 bases between them. Germline CDR1 MNHEY, CDR2 SVGAGI. CDR3 protein: CASSYGSWTEAFF. CDR3 sequence (DNA): TGTGCCAGCAGTTATGGGTCGTGGACTGAAGCTTTCTTT.

This clone was counted once. The CDR3 nucleotides read TGTGCCAGCAGCCCGACCTGGCTAGCGTCAGATACGCAGTATTTT. It translates to CASSPTWLASDTQYF. V and J are TRBV11-2 and TRBJ2-3, with D possibly TRBD2 on 6 matching bases. V was pared by 5 bases and J by 4 bases, with 16 bases between. The CDR3 length is 15 residues. Germline assignment: CDR1 SGHAT and CDR2 FQNNGV.

V gene TRBV3-1 (or the pseudogene TRBV3-2) combines with J gene TRBJ1-6; 7 positions match TRBD1. The germline V gene encodes CDR1 LGHDT and CDR2 YNNKEL (reference sequence). The CDR3 covers 15 residues. The junction had 5 bases not matched to a gene; V was cut back by 2 bases and J by 7 bases. This CDR3 is CASSQFMDRNSPLHF. The CDR3 DNA is TGTGCCAGCAGCCAATTCATGGACAGGAATTCACCCCTCCACTTT.

V usage is TRBV3-1 (or the pseudogene TRBV3-2) and J usage is TRBJ2-3; TRBD2 aligns across 11 bases. Germline V CDR1 and CDR2: LGHDT, YNNKEL (reference sequence). The junction had 10 bases not matched to a gene; V was cut back by 6 bases and J by 2 bases. This CDR3 spans 17 amino acids. The CDR3 reads CASRTSGTSGSTDTQYF. The CDR3 coding sequence is TGTGCCAGCAGGACTTCCGGGACTAGCGGCTCCACAGATACGCAGTATTTT.

The CDR3 coding sequence is TGCGCCAGCAGCCCGGGGGACACCTTGAACACTATCTATGGCTACACCTTC. As protein: CASSPGDTLNTIYGYTF. The chain uses TRBV5-1 and TRBJ1-2; D possibly corresponds to TRBD1 (6 bases). V gave up 4 bases and J gave up 4 bases, with 23 bases separating them. The CDR3 has 17 amino acids. From germline, CDR1 is SGHRS and CDR2 YFSETQ.

This chain links TRBV27 with TRBJ2-1; the match to TRBD2 covers 7 bases. J lost 2 bases, V lost 3 bases, and 4 bases had no gene match. Germline V gene lookup returns CDR1 MNHEY and CDR2 SMNVEV (reference sequence). The CDR3 extends over 15 amino acids. The CDR3 DNA reads TGTGCCAGCAGTTTGGGGGGGAAAGCCTACAATGAGCAGTTCTTC. This translates into CASSLGGKAYNEQFF.

The rearrangement joins TRBV20-1 to TRBJ1-2; D gene ambiguous. Trimming shortened V by 3 bases and J by 1 base, and 6 bases separated the two germline ends. CDR3 length: 12 amino acids. Germline CDR1 reads DFQATT; CDR2 reads SNEGSKA (reference sequence). The CDR3 protein is CSASDGNYGYTF. CDR3 nucleotides: TGCAGTGCTAGTGACGGTAACTATGGCTACACCTTC.

The chain links TRBV4-1 to TRBJ2-7; TRBD2 aligns across 9 bases. In germline, CDR1 is MGHRA, CDR2 YSYEKL. This CDR3 is 16 amino acids long. V dropped 0 bases and J dropped 5; count of bases not matched to a gene: 8. The CDR3 nucleotides are TGCGCCAGCAGCCAAGATGTAGCGGGGGAGAGGGACGAGCAGTACTTC. Amino acids: CASSQDVAGERDEQYF.

J is TRBJ1-1 and V is TRBV7-6; maybe TRBD1 (6 bases). This CDR3 has 14 residues. CDR1 and CDR2 (germline): SGHVS, FNYEAQ. Trimming pared 6 bases from V and 11 bases from J, leaving 22 bases between. The CDR3, as DNA: TGTGCCAGCAGTACCGGGACAAATCAAAATAGGGCTTTCTTT. The encoded protein is CASSTGTNQNRAFF.

The V gene is TRBV30, the J gene TRBJ1-4; a possible D gene is TRBD1 (6 bases). In germline, CDR1 is GTSNPN, CDR2 SVGIG (reference sequence). Trimming left V 0 bases short and J 4 bases short, with 12 bases between. The CDR3 is 15 amino acids. The CDR3 here is CAWSVGTHLNEKLFF. The CDR3 bases are TGTGCCTGGAGTGTCGGGACACACCTTAATGAAAAACTGTTTTTT.

This chain connects TRBV27 to TRBJ1-1; D perhaps matches TRBD1 (6 bases). This CDR3 is built from 14 residues. V lost 5 bases, J lost 7 bases, and 17 bases lay in between. CDR1 is MNHEY and CDR2 is SMNVEV in the germline V gene (reference sequence). CDR3 nucleotides: TGTGCCAGCAGTACCCGAACAGGGAAGGTTGAAGCTTTCTTT. Translation gives CASSTRTGKVEAFF.

V and J are TRBV11-2 and TRBJ2-1; TRBD2 agrees at 8 bases. The CDR3 has 15 amino acids. In germline, CDR1 is SGHAT, CDR2 FQNNGV. Trimming took 5 bases from V and 7 from J; bases not matched to a gene: 10. CDR3 loop: CASSPSAGGSNEQFF. The CDR3, as DNA: TGTGCCAGCAGCCCCTCCGCGGGGGGTTCAAATGAGCAGTTCTTC.

The chain has TRBV18 and TRBJ1-3; 7 bases map to TRBD1. V dropped 5 bases and J dropped 0; count of bases not matched to a gene: 7. Germline CDR1 is KGHSH and CDR2 is LQKENI. The CDR3 length is 16 residues. The CDR3 here is CASSSGTAFSGNTIYF. As DNA, the CDR3 is TGTGCCAGCTCATCCGGGACAGCGTTCTCTGGAAACACCATATATTTT.

The chain employs TRBV27 and TRBJ1-2; D is perhaps TRBD1 (5 bases). Per germline, CDR1 MNHEY and CDR2 SMNVEV (reference sequence). Trimming stripped 2 bases from V and 4 bases from J, with 14 bases between. This CDR3 contains 15 residues. CDR3 nucleotides: TGTGCCAGCAGTTTAAAGGTCCCAGGGAGCTATGGCTACACCTTC. Its translation is CASSLKVPGSYGYTF.

This rearrangement joins TRBV13 to TRBJ1-1; unclear D gene. This CDR3 comprises 14 residues. CDR1 is PRHDT, CDR2 FYEKMQ, per germline (reference sequence). Between the trimmed V and J ends, which lost 5 bases and 1 base, there was a span of 11 bases. CDR3 in DNA: TGTGCCAGCAGCCCTTCTAGACAGAACACTGAAGCTTTCTTT. Translation gives CASSPSRQNTEAFF.

Written as DNA, the CDR3 is TGTGCCAGCAGCCAAAACCCGAGGGTAGCGGTTACAAACACCGGGGAGCTGTTTTTT. As protein: CASSQNPRVAVTNTGELFF. This chain links TRBV4-2 with TRBJ2-2, with a possible D match to TRBD2 (6 bases). Germline loops: CDR1 LGHNA, CDR2 YNFKEQ. The V end was cut by 2 bases, the J end by 2 bases, with 21 bases between. There are 19 residues in the CDR3.

The genes are TRBV2 and TRBJ2-5; TRBD1 or TRBD2 may be the D gene (6 bases each). The CDR3 is 15 amino acids. The V end lost 2 bases, the J end lost 2 bases, and 12 bases lay between the germline ends. CDR1 SNHLY and CDR2 FYNNEI come from the germline V gene. The CDR3 nucleotides are TGTGCCAGCAGTGAACGGGGGCTTAATCAAGAGACCCAGTACTTC. This sequence encodes CASSERGLNQETQYF.

The gene calls are TRBV5-1 and TRBJ2-1; 8 positions match TRBD1. CDR3 length: 16 amino acids. The germline gives CDR1 SGHRS, CDR2 YFSETQ. The junction had 8 bases not matched to a gene; V was cut back by 0 bases and J by 6 bases. The CDR3 sequence is CASSLAATGDFNEQFF. The CDR3 DNA reads as TGCGCCAGCAGCTTGGCCGCGACAGGGGATTTCAATGAGCAGTTCTTC.

The chain carries TRBV2 and TRBJ1-1, with TRBD1 matching 7 bases. This CDR3 is 13 amino acids long. V was pared by 8 bases and J by 5 bases, with 8 bases of the junction left unmatched. The germline V gene encodes CDR1 SNHLY and CDR2 FYNNEI. The DNA for the CDR3 is TGTGCCAGCCAGGGGACAGTTTCGACTGAAGCTTTCTTT. Its protein product is CASQGTVSTEAFF. Combining the CDR3 with reference TRBV2 and TRBJ1-1 gives the whole variable domain EPEVTQTPSHQVTQMGQEVILRCVPISNHLYFYWYRQILGQKVEFLVSFYNNEISEKSEIFDDQFSVERPDGSNFTLKIRSTKLEDSAMYFCASQGTVSTEAFFGQGTRLTVV.

Concerning this clone: The sample contains more than one DNA sequence encoding this CDR3. The chain couples TRBV24-1 to TRBJ1-2; no clear D. V lost 2 bases, J lost 7 bases, and 4 bases lay in between. The CDR3 runs 11 residues. Germline V gene sequence: CDR1 KGHDR, CDR2 SFDVKD. In DNA, the CDR3 is TGTGCCACCAGTGATTCTGGTGGCTACACCTTC. Amino acids: CATSDSGGYTF.

The chain links TRBV19 to TRBJ2-5; TRBD2 matches 14 bases. Germline assignment: CDR1 LNHDA and CDR2 SQIVND (reference sequence). The CDR3 is 16 amino acids. V was clipped by 4 bases and J by 5 bases; unmatched bases: 6. The CDR3 here is CASSTGLAGGLETQYF. The CDR3 nucleotides read TGTGCCAGTAGTACCGGACTAGCGGGGGGATTGGAGACCCAGTACTTC.

The chain recombines TRBV7-2 with TRBJ1-5; D ambiguous. Trimming stripped 5 bases from V and 5 bases from J, with 7 bases between. Per the germline V gene, CDR1 is SGHTA and CDR2 is FQGNSA. This CDR3 comprises 12 residues. The CDR3 nucleotides are TGTGCCAGCAGCACATCGGATCAGCCCCAGCATTTT. It encodes CASSTSDQPQHF.

The chain recombines TRBV5-8 with TRBJ1-2; maybe TRBD1 (5 bases). The CDR3 spans 16 residues. Germline lookup yields CDR1 SGHTS and CDR2 YDEGEE. Trimming took off 4 bases at V and 5 bases at J, with 21 bases between the two ends. The CDR3 DNA is TGTGCCAGCAGCCCAGATCCGGGGCGGATAGCTTATGGCTACACCTTC. Translating gives CASSPDPGRIAYGYTF. The full variable domain, completed using reference TRBV5-8 and TRBJ1-2, is EAGVTQSPTHLIKTRGQQATLRCSPISGHTSVYWYQQALGLGLQFLLWYDEGEERNRGNFPPRFSGRQFPNYSSELNVNALELEDSALYLCASSPDPGRIAYGYTFGSGTRLTVV.

The chain combines TRBV6-5 with TRBJ1-1; D remains unclear. From germline, CDR1 is MNHEY and CDR2 SVGAGI. The CDR3 contains 13 residues. The V gene lost 5 bases and the J gene lost 0 bases, with 7 bases spanning the gap. This CDR3 is CASSTAMNTEAFF. The DNA of the CDR3 is TGTGCCAGCAGTACCGCCATGAACACTGAAGCTTTCTTT.